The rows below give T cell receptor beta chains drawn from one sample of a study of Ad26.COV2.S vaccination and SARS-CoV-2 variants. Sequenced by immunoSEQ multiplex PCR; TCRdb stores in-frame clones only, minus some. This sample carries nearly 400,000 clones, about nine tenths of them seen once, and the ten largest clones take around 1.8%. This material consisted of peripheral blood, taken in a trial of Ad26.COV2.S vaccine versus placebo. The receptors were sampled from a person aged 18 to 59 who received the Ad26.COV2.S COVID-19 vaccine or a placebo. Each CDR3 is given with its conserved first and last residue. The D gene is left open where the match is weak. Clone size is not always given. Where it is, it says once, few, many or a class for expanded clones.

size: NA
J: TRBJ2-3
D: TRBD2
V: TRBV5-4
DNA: TGTGCCAGTCACGGACTAGCGGGACGCACAGATACGCAGTATTTT
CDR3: CASHGLAGRTDTQYF

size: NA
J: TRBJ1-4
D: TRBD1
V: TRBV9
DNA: TGTGCCAGCAGCGTAGCTTCGGACAGGGCGTCCCCAACTAATGAAAAACTGTTTTTT
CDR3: CASSVASDRASPTNEKLFF

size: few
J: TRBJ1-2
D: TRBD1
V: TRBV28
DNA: TGTGCCAGCAGCCGAAAGGGACAGGCAGCTTTCTATGGCTACACCTTC
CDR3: CASSRKGQAAFYGYTF

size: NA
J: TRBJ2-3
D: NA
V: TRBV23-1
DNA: TGCGCCAGCAGTCAGGGGGCGCGTGCAGATACGCAGTATTTT
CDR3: CASSQGARADTQYF

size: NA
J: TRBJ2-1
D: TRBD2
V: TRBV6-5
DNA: TGTGCCAGCAGCCGGGGGACTATCGGAAATGAGCAGTTCTTC
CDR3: CASSRGTIGNEQFF

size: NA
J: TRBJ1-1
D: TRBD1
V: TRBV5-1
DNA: TGCGCCAGTAACAGGGGCCGGAACACTGAAGCTTTCTTT
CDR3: CASNRGRNTEAFF

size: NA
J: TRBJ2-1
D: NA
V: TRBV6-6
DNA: TGTGCCAGCAAAAGGGAGTTGAATAATGAGCAGTTCTTC
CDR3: CASKRELNNEQFF

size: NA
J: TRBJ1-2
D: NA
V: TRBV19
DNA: TGTGCCAGTAAAGACAGGACTAACTATGGCTACACCTTC
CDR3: CASKDRTNYGYTF

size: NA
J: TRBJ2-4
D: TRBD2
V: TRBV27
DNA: TGTGCCAGCAGGAAGGGGATTAGCGGGATCGAAAACATTCAGTACTTC
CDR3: CASRKGISGIENIQYF

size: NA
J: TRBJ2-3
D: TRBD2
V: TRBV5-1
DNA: TGCGCCAGCAGCGGTAGCGGGAGGGCAGATACGCAGTATTTT
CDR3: CASSGSGRADTQYF

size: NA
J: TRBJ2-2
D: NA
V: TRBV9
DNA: TGTGCCAGCACATCGGAGGGGCGCACCGGGGAGCTGTTTTTT
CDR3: CASTSEGRTGELFF

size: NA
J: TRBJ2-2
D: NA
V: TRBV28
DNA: TGTGCCAGCACCTTTAACACCGGGGAGCTGTTTTTT
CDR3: CASTFNTGELFF

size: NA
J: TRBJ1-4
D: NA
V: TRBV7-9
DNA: TGTGCCAGCAGCTTAGATGGGCTTCCGGACGAAAAACTGTTTTTT
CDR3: CASSLDGLPDEKLFF

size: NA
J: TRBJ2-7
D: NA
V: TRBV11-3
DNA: TGTGCCAGCAGCTTAGTTGTCTACGAGCAGTACTTC
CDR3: CASSLVVYEQYF

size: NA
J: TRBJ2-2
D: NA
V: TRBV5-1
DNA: TGCGCCAGCAGCTTGGGTGAAAGTTCGGCCCCCACCGGGGAGCTGTTTTTT
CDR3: CASSLGESSAPTGELFF

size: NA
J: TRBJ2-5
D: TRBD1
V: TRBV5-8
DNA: TGTGCCAGCAGCCCAATAACATATAGGACAGGCCAAGAGACCCAGTACTTC
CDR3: CASSPITYRTGQETQYF

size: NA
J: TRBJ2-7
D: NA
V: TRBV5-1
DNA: TGCGCCAGCTCCCTCCAGGACCGAGGCGCTAGTTTAGCCCCCTACGAGCAGTACTTC
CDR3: CASSLQDRGASLAPYEQYF

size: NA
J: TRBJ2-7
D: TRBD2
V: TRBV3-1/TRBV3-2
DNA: TGTGCCAGCAGCCATAGTAGCGGGAGCCCAAGGGGCGAGCAGTACTTC
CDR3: CASSHSSGSPRGEQYF

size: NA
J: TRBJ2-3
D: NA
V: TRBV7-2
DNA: TGTGCCAGCAGCTTAGCTCTTGGCACAGATACGCAGTATTTT
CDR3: CASSLALGTDTQYF

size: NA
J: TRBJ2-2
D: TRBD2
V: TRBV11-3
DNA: TGTGCCAGCAGCCCTGTTAATCCGACTAGCTGGTCTGTGGGCACCGGGGAGCTGTTTTTT
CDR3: CASSPVNPTSWSVGTGELFF

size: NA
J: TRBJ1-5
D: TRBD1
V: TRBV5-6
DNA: TGTGCCAGCAGCTTACAGGGGCTCAATCAGCCCCAGCATTTT
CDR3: CASSLQGLNQPQHF

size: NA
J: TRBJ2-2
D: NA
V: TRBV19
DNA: TGTGCCAGTAGTCAGGCGATCCGCACCGGGGAGCTGTTTTTT
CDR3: CASSQAIRTGELFF

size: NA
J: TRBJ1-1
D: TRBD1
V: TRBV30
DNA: TGTGCCTGGAGTACCGACAGGGTGACTGAAGCTTTCTTT
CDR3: CAWSTDRVTEAFF

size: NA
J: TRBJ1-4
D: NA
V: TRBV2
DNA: TGTGCCAGCAGTCGCAGGGAGAGTGAAAAACTGTTTTTT
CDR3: CASSRRESEKLFF

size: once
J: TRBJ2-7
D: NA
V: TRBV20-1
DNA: TGCAGTGCGCGGCTGTACGAGCAGTACTTC
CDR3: CSARLYEQYF

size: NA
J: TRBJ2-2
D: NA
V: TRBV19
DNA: TGTGCCAGTACCACCCACCCCTCCGGGGAGCTGTTTTTT
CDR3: CASTTHPSGELFF

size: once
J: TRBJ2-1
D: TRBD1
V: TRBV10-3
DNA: TGTGCCATCAGAGAGACAGGGGTCTCAAATGAGCAGTTCTTC
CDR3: CAIRETGVSNEQFF

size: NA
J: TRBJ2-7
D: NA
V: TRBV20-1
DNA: TGCAGTGCTAGTGTAGCCTACGAGCAGTACTTC
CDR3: CSASVAYEQYF

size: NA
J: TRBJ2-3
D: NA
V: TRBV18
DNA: TGTGCCAGCTCACCACCCGGCAGGGGCACAGATACGCAGTATTTT
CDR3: CASSPPGRGTDTQYF

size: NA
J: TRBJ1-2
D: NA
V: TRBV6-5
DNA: TGTGCCAGCAGACCGACTGGAAACTATGGCTACACCTTC
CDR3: CASRPTGNYGYTF

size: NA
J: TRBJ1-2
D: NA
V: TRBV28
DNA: TGTGCCAGCAACCCCCTGGGGGCAGACAATCGTGGCTACACCTTC
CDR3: CASNPLGADNRGYTF

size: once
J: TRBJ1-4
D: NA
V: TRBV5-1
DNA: TGCGCCAGCAGCCCGGGAGGGGAAAAACTGTTTTTT
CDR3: CASSPGGEKLFF

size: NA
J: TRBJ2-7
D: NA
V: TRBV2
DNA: TGTGCCAGCAGTGTGGCAGATTCCTACGAGCAGTACTTC
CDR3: CASSVADSYEQYF

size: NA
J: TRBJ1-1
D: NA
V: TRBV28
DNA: TGTGCCAGCAGTTTGGACGCCCGAGGAGCTTTCTTT
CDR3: CASSLDARGAFF

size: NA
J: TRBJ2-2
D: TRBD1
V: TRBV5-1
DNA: TGCGCCAGCAGCGGCGACAGGGGAGTCGCCGGGGAGCTGTTTTTT
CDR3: CASSGDRGVAGELFF

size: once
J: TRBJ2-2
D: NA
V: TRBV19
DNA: TGTGCCAGTACCGGGCGTGTCGATGGGGGGGAGCTGTTTTTT
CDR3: CASTGRVDGGELFF

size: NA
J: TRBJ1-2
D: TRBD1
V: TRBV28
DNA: TGTGCCAGCAGTTCTCGACAGGGGTTGCGCTACACCTTC
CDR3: CASSSRQGLRYTF

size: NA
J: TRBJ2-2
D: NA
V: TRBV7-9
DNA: TGTGCCAGCAAAGCAGGGACCGGGGAGCTGTTTTTT
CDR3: CASKAGTGELFF

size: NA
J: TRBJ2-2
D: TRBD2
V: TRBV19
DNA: TGTGCCAGTACCCTGGCTAGCGGGAATGGCGGGGAGCTGTTTTTT
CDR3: CASTLASGNGGELFF

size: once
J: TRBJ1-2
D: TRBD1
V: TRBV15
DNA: TGTGCCACCAGCTTACCCGGGACAGCCCTTTATGGCTACACCTTC
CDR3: CATSLPGTALYGYTF

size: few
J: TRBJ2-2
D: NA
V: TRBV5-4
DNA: TGTGCCAGCAGCTTGGGTCGGGTTCGGAACACCGGGGAGCTGTTTTTT
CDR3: CASSLGRVRNTGELFF

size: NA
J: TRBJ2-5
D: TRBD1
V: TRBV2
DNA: TGTGCCAGCAGTCTGGACAGGGGGCGCGAGACCCAGTACTTC
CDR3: CASSLDRGRETQYF

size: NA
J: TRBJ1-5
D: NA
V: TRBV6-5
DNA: TGTGCCAGCAGCGCAACGGACAGCGTCAATCAGCCCCAGCATTTT
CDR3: CASSATDSVNQPQHF

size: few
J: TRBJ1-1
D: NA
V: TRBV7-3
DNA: TGTGCCAGCAGTCTCGGACGGGGGATGACTGAAGCTTTCTTT
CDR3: CASSLGRGMTEAFF

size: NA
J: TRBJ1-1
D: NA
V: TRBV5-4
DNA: TGTGCCAGCAGCTCACCCGGGACTTACCCCACGAACACTGAAGCTTTCTTT
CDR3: CASSSPGTYPTNTEAFF

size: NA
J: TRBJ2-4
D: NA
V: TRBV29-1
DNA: TGCAGCGTTGAACAGGGGGGCATTCAGTACTTC
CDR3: CSVEQGGIQYF

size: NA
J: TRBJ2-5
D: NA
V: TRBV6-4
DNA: TGTGCCAGCAGTGGCCCGGAGAGCGGTGCTCTAAGGGAGACCCAGTACTTC
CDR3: CASSGPESGALRETQYF

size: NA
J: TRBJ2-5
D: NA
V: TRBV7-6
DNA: TGTGCCAGCACTCATGGCTGGGGAGAGACCCAGTACTTC
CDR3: CASTHGWGETQYF

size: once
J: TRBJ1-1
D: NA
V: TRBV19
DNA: TGTGCCAGTAGTATAGTCAGAAGGGGGGAATGGACTGAAGCTTTCTTT
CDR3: CASSIVRRGEWTEAFF

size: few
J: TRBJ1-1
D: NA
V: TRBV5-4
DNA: TGTGCCAGCAGCTTTAGGGGGGAATCTGAAGCTTTCTTT
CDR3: CASSFRGESEAFF